The clone carrying this TCR beta chain was seen more than once but under ten times. Its antigen remains unidentified. No treatment of any kind had been given to any patient before thyroid surgery. In the authors' workflow: Construction of a distant-metastasis classifier for papillary thyroid cancer relied on CDR3 differences across clinicopathological groups. With MiXCR, TCRdb reprocessed the PCR reads. TCRdb's processing, not the authors' own work, is the source of the V and J calls. The sample lists 30,000 to 35,000 clones; 35% to 45% were seen once. The trim removed 3 bases at V and 0 bases at J, leaving 3 bases unmatched. Germline V lookup: CDR1 SQVTM, CDR2 ANQGSEA. There are 15 residues in the CDR3. The data originate from a study of metastatic and nonmetastatic thyroid tumors. Study in general: Peripheral blood and tumor or nodule samples from malignant and benign thyroid patients were compared. Notes on the study in general: Within blood and tumor, benign nodules reportedly had significantly lower TCR beta diversity than malignant thyroid tumors did.

This TCR came from a female donor with papillary thyroid cancer or a benign thyroid nodule (not recorded which). Some clones in this sample may be carry-over from other donors' samples. The chain uses TRBV29-1 and TRBJ2-1; 9 nucleotides agree with TRBD2. The sample was tumor tissue. In nucleotides, the CDR3 is TGCAGCGTTGAGCTTAGCGGGAGCTCCTACAATGAGCAGTTCTTC. Residues: CSVELSGSSYNEQFF.